This T cell receptor beta chain was recovered during a study of control samples from healthy donors and cancer patients. Clones were sequenced by immunoSEQ multiplex PCR, and TCRdb holds only the in-frame ones, with some missing. The sample carries about 130,000 clones, just under 95% recorded once. CDR3 length: 12 residues. From germline, CDR1 is LNHDA and CDR2 SQIVND (reference sequence). V gave up 5 bases and J gave up 7 bases, with 9 bases separating them. Sequenced sample: blood. The chain recombines TRBV19 with TRBJ2-1; D is unclear. The receptor comes from a man aged 30 to 39 in good health. CDR3 coding DNA: TGTGCCAGTAGTCACGGTTTGAATGAGCAGTTCTTC. Translated, it gives CASSHGLNEQFF.